The 20 T cell receptor beta chains in this list originate from one sample, sequenced in a study of Ad26.COV2.S vaccination and SARS-CoV-2 variants. Sample treatment: roughly 19 received Ad26.COV2.S at low or high dose, single or two shots; about 5 received placebo; per-sample allocation not given. Sampling was performed 63 days after the first vaccine or placebo injection. Clones were read by immunoSEQ multiplex PCR, and TCRdb kept only the in-frame ones, dropping some. The data hold around 340,000 clones, with 88% observed a single time. This material consisted of peripheral blood, taken in a trial of Ad26.COV2.S vaccine versus placebo. The receptors originated from a person aged 18-65 years who received the Ad26.COV2.S COVID-19 vaccine or a placebo.

CDR3: CAISESRGTNTIYF. CDR3 nucleotide sequence: TGTGCCATCAGTGAGTCACGAGGTACCAACACCATATATTTT. This chain links TRBV10-3 with TRBJ1-3; D call uncertain. Germline CDR1 and CDR2: ENHRY and SYGVKD. Trimming removed 0 bases at V and 7 bases at J, with 10 bases between. The CDR3 covers 14 residues.

This sequence joins TRBV5-1 and TRBJ2-3; D not resolved. V was cut by 5 bases and J by 3 bases, with 7 bases left in between. The germline V gene encodes CDR1 SGHRS and CDR2 YFSETQ. The CDR3 runs 12 residues. For the CDR3, the DNA is TGCGCCAGCAGGCAGAGTACAGATACGCAGTATTTT. Translation: CASRQSTDTQYF.

The chain carries TRBV18 and TRBJ1-2; 12 bases map to TRBD1. Per the germline V gene, CDR1 is KGHSH and CDR2 is LQKENI. The CDR3 contains 17 residues. Trimming cost V 4 bases and J 2 bases; bases outside gene matches: 8. This chain's CDR3 is CASSHLGQGAVNYGYTF. CDR3 DNA sequence: TGTGCCAGCTCACACCTGGGACAGGGGGCCGTGAACTATGGCTACACCTTC. Together with reference TRBV18 and TRBJ1-2, the CDR3 gives the full variable domain: NAGVMQNPRHLVRRRGQEARLRCSPMKGHSHVYWYRQLPEEGLKFMVYLQKENIIDESGMPKERFSAEFPKEGPSILRIQQVVRGDSAAYFCASSHLGQGAVNYGYTFGSGTRLTVV.

The J gene is TRBJ2-2, the V gene TRBV28; D perhaps matches TRBD2 (6 bases). CDR1 and CDR2 (germline): MDHEN, SYDVKM. Between the trimmed V and J ends, which lost 10 bases and 1 base, there was a span of 22 bases. CDR3 length equals 17 residues. CDR3 region: CAIPGYTGTLNTGELFF. CDR3 nucleotides: TGTGCCATCCCCGGGTACACCGGGACTTTGAACACCGGGGAGCTGTTTTTT. Looking up the rest from reference TRBV28 and TRBJ2-2 gives the full variable domain: DVKVTQSSRYLVKRTGEKVFLECVQDMDHENMFWYRQDPGLGLRLIYFSYDVKMKEKGDIPEGYSVSREKKERFSLILESASTNQTSMYLCAIPGYTGTLNTGELFFGEGSRLTVL.

V usage is TRBV7-2 and J usage is TRBJ1-6; weak D call: TRBD1 (6 bases). V lost 4 bases to trimming and J lost 7 bases, with 11 bases between them. The CDR3 sequence is 14 residues long. Germline CDR1 and CDR2: SGHTA and FQGNSA. The CDR3 DNA reads TGTGCCAGCAGCTCAACAGGGAACAATTCACCCCTCCACTTT. The encoded protein is CASSSTGNNSPLHF.

The rearrangement uses TRBV2 and TRBJ2-6; unclear D gene. V shed 1 base and J shed 0 bases, with 13 bases lying between them. Germline CDR1 SNHLY, CDR2 FYNNEI. The CDR3 covers 18 residues. The CDR3 here is CASSEEVVGFSGANVLTF. As DNA, the CDR3 is TGTGCCAGCAGTGAAGAGGTCGTAGGGTTCTCTGGGGCCAACGTCCTGACTTTC.

The chain links TRBV9 to TRBJ2-2, with 9 bases fitting TRBD1. Germline values: CDR1 SGDLS, CDR2 YYNGEE. The trim removed 3 bases at V and 3 bases at J, leaving 3 bases unmatched. This CDR3 contains 15 residues. The CDR3 reads CASSGGQGYTGELFF. CDR3 bases: TGTGCCAGCAGCGGGGGACAGGGCTACACCGGGGAGCTGTTTTTT.

Remarks on this clone: An end of the junction differs from the germline gene, which may be a read error. The J gene is TRBJ1-3, the V gene TRBV3-1 (or the pseudogene TRBV3-2); D perhaps matches TRBD1 (6 bases). The CDR3 runs 13 residues. In germline, CDR1 is LGHDT, CDR2 YNNKEL (reference sequence). CDR3 sequence: CASNQGGRNTIYF. The CDR3 region has the DNA TGTGCCAGCAACCAAGGGGGGAGAAACACCATATATTTT.

This chain links TRBV6-2 or TRBV6-3 with TRBJ2-1; no definite D call. Germline V CDR1 and CDR2: MNHEY, SVGEGT. V lost 2 bases and J lost 0, with 8 bases in between. There are 15 residues in the CDR3. The CDR3 region has the DNA TGTGCCAGCAGTTACATAGGAAGCTCCTACAATGAGCAGTTCTTC. Translating gives CASSYIGSSYNEQFF.

This clone was seen just once. This chain uses TRBV7-2 with TRBJ2-7, with 11 bases aligning to TRBD2. After removal of 3 bases from V and 11 bases from J, the junction contained 9 bases not matched to a gene. The germline V gene encodes CDR1 SGHTA and CDR2 FQGNSA. This CDR3 has 14 amino acids. The CDR3 spells CASSLTSGEGRKYF. CDR3 nucleotide sequence: TGTGCCAGCAGCTTGACTAGCGGGGAAGGTAGAAAGTACTTC.

The chain joins TRBV9 to TRBJ1-1; possible D gene TRBD1, 6 bases. Trimming took off 4 bases at V and 1 base at J, with 11 bases between the two ends. There are 14 residues in the CDR3. Germline values: CDR1 SGDLS, CDR2 YYNGEE. CDR3 residues: CASSTGTQNTEAFF. The CDR3 region has the DNA TGTGCCAGCAGCACCGGGACACAGAACACTGAAGCTTTCTTT.

V usage is TRBV28 and J usage is TRBJ2-2; 10 nucleotides match TRBD1. The junction had 2 bases not matched to a gene; V was cut back by 1 base and J by 3 bases. Looked up from germline, CDR1 is MDHEN and CDR2 is SYDVKM. The CDR3 consists of 16 residues. The DNA for the CDR3 is TGTGCCAGCAGTTTATCCGGGACAGGGGACACCGGGGAGCTGTTTTTT. This translates into CASSLSGTGDTGELFF.

The CDR3 nucleotides are TGTGCCAGCAGCCAGGACAGGGCAACTAATGAAAAACTGTTTTTT. This gives the protein CASSQDRATNEKLFF. The chain recombines TRBV27 with TRBJ1-4, with 8 bases lining up with TRBD1. This CDR3 spans 15 amino acids. V shed 6 bases and J 0 bases; nucleotides not matched to a gene: 3. Germline V gene data show CDR1 as MNHEY and CDR2 as SMNVEV (reference sequence).

The rearrangement links TRBV3-1 (or the pseudogene TRBV3-2) to TRBJ2-2; perhaps TRBD2 as D (5 bases). Germline values: CDR1 LGHDT, CDR2 YNNKEL (reference sequence). The V and J ends lost 3 bases and 6 bases respectively, with 17 bases between them. The CDR3 is made up of 16 amino acids. The CDR3 spells CASSHVPGKSAGELFF. The DNA of the CDR3 is TGTGCCAGCAGCCATGTTCCGGGGAAATCCGCCGGGGAGCTGTTTTTT.

This sequence joins TRBV6-1 and TRBJ2-1; D perhaps matches TRBD1 (7 bases). V lost 3 bases, J lost 7 bases, and 19 bases lay in between. This CDR3 contains 16 residues. Germline values: CDR1 MNHNS, CDR2 SASEGT. The CDR3 loop is CASSDPGQRAVNEQFF. The CDR3 DNA sequence: TGTGCCAGCAGTGACCCGGGACAGCGGGCAGTGAATGAGCAGTTCTTC.

V and J are TRBV6-5 and TRBJ2-7; 7 bases fit TRBD1. V lost 6 bases, J lost 5 bases, and 13 bases stayed unmatched. The CDR3 runs 15 residues. Germline values: CDR1 MNHEY, CDR2 SVGAGI. CDR3 amino acids: CASSLQQGYGHEQYF. CDR3 coding DNA: TGTGCCAGCAGCCTCCAACAGGGGTACGGGCACGAGCAGTACTTC.

The genes are TRBV6-2 or TRBV6-3 and TRBJ1-2; possibly TRBD1 for D (6 bases). Trimming removed 5 bases at V and 1 base at J, with 11 bases between. Germline V lookup: CDR1 MNHEY, CDR2 SVGEGT. The CDR3 length is 14 residues. CDR3 in amino acids: CASSQQGINYGYTF. In DNA, the CDR3 is TGTGCCAGCAGTCAACAGGGAATTAACTATGGCTACACCTTC.

The chain combines TRBV19 with TRBJ1-4; 10 bases are shared with TRBD1. The CDR3 is made up of 18 amino acids. Germline assignment: CDR1 LNHDA and CDR2 SQIVND (reference sequence). The V gene end was trimmed by 4 bases and the J gene end by 7 bases; junction bases not matched to a gene: 15. CDR3 in DNA: TGTGCCAGTAGTACTCAGTACATACAGGGACAGGGGACTGAAAAACTGTTTTTT. This sequence encodes CASSTQYIQGQGTEKLFF.

This chain joins TRBV10-3 and TRBJ1-2; D may be TRBD1 (6 bases). CDR3 length: 11 amino acids. V lost 5 bases to trimming and J lost 14 bases, with 15 bases between them. Germline V gives CDR1 ENHRY, CDR2 SYGVKD. Written as DNA, the CDR3 is TGTGCCATCAGTACGGACAGATCTAGAACCTTC. Protein sequence: CAISTDRSRTF.

This chain joins TRBV10-3 and TRBJ2-7; TRBD1 might be the D (8 bases). The CDR3 is 13 amino acids. Germline CDR1 is ENHRY and CDR2 is SYGVKD. Trimming took off 6 bases at V and 4 bases at J, with 13 bases between the two ends. CDR3 sequence (DNA): TGTGCCATCAGAACAGGGGGAGGGTACGAGCAGTACTTC. This gives the protein CAIRTGGGYEQYF.